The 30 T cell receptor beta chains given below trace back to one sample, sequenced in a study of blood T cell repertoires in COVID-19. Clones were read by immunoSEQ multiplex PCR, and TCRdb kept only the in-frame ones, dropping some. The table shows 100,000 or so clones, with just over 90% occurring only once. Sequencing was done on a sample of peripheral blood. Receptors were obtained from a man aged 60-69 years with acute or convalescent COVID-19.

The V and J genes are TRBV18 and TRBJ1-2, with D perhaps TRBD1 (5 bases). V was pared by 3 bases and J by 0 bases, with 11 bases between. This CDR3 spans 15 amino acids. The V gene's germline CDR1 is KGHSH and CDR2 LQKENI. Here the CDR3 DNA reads TGTGCCAGCTCACCCCAAGACAGTCCTAACTATGGCTACACCTTC. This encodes CASSPQDSPNYGYTF.

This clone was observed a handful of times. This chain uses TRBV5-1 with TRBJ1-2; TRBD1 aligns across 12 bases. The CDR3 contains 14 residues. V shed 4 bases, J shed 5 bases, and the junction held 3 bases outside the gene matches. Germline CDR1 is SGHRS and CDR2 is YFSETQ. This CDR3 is CASSPGQGAYGYTF. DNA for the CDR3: TGCGCCAGCAGCCCGGGACAGGGGGCGTATGGCTACACCTTC.

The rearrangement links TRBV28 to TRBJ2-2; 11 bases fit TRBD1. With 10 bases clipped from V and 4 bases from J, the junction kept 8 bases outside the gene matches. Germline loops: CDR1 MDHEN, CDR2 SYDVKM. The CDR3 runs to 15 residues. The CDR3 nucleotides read TGTGCCACCCTGGGGGACAGGGGGGTCACCGGGGAGCTGTTTTTT. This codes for CATLGDRGVTGELFF. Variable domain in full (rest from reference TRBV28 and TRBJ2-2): DVKVTQSSRYLVKRTGEKVFLECVQDMDHENMFWYRQDPGLGLRLIYFSYDVKMKEKGDIPEGYSVSREKKERFSLILESASTNQTSMYLCATLGDRGVTGELFFGEGSRLTVL.

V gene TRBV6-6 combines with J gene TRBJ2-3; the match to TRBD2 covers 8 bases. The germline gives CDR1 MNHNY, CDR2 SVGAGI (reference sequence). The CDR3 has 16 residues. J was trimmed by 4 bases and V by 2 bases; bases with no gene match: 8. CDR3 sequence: CASSYLGLEVSDTQYF. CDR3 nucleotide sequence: TGTGCCAGCAGTTACCTGGGACTAGAGGTCTCAGATACGCAGTATTTT.

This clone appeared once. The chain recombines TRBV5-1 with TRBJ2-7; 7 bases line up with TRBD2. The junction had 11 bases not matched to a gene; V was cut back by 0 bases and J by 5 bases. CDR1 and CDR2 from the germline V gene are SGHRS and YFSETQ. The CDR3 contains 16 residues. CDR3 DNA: TGCGCCAGCAGCTTGGGGTTGGGCGGGAGCGACCACGAGCAGTACTTC. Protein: CASSLGLGGSDHEQYF.

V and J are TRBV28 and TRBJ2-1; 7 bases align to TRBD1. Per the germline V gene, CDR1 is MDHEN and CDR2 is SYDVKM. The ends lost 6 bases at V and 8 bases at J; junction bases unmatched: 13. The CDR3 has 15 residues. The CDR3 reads CASSFGTVISDEQFF. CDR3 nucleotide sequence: TGTGCCAGCAGCTTCGGGACAGTAATATCGGATGAGCAGTTCTTC.

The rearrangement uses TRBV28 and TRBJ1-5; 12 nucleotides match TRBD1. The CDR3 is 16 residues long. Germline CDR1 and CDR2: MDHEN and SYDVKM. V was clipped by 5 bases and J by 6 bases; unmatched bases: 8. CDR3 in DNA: TGTGCCAGCAGTCTCCTCGGGACAGGGGGCGGTCAGCCCCAGCATTTT. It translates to CASSLLGTGGGQPQHF.

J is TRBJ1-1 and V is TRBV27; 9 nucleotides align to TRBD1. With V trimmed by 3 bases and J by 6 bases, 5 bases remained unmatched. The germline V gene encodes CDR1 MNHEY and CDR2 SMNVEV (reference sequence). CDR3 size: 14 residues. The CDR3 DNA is TGTGCCAGCAGTTTGGGACAGGGCTACCCTGAAGCTTTCTTT. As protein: CASSLGQGYPEAFF.

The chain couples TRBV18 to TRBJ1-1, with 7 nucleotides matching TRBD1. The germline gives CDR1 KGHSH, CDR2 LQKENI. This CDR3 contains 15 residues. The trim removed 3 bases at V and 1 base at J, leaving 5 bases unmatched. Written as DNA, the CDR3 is TGTGCCAGCTCACCGGCGGGACAGCGGAACACTGAAGCTTTCTTT. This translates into CASSPAGQRNTEAFF.

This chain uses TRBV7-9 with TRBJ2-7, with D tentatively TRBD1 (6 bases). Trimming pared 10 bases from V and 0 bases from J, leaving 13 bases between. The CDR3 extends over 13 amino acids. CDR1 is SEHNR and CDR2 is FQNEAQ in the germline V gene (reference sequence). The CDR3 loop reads CATHRDISYEQYF. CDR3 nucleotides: TGTGCCACACATCGGGACATCTCCTACGAGCAGTACTTC.

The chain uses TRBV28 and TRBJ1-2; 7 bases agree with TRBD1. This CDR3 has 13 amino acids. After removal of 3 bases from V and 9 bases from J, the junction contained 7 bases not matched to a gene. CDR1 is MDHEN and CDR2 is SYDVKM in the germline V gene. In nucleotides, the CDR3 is TGTGCCAGCAGTTTCCAACGACAGGGTAGCTACACCTTC. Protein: CASSFQRQGSYTF.

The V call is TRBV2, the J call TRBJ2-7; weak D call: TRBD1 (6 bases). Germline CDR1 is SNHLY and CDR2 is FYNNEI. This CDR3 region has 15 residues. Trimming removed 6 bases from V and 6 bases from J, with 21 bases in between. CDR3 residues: CASSASGQSISEQYF. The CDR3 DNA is TGTGCCAGCAGCGCAAGTGGACAGTCCATTAGCGAGCAGTACTTC. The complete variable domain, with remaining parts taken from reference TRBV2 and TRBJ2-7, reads EPEVTQTPSHQVTQMGQEVILRCVPISNHLYFYWYRQILGQKVEFLVSFYNNEISEKSEIFDDQFSVERPDGSNFTLKIRSTKLEDSAMYFCASSASGQSISEQYFGPGTRLTVT.

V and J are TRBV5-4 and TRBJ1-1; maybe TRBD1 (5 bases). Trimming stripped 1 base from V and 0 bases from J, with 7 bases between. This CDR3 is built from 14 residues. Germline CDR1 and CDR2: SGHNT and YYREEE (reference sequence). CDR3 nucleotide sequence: TGTGCCAGCAGCTTGTTAGGGGTGAACACTGAAGCTTTCTTT. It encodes CASSLLGVNTEAFF.

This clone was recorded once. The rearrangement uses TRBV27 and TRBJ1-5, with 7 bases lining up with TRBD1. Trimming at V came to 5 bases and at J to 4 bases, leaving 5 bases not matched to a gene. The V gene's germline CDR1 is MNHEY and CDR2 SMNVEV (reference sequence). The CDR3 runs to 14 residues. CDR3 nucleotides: TGTGCCAGCAGTGTGAGACAGGGTAATCAGCCCCAGCATTTT. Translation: CASSVRQGNQPQHF.

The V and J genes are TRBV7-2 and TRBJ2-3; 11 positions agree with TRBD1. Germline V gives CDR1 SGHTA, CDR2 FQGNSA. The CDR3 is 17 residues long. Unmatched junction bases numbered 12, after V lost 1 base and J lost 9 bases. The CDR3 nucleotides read TGTGCCAGCAGCTTAGTGGCCGGTCAGGACAGGGGGCACACGCAGTATTTT. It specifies CASSLVAGQDRGHTQYF.

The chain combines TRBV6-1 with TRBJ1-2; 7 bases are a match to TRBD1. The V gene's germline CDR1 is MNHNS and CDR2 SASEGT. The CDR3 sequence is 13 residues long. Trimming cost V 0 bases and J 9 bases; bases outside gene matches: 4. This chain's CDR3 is CASSEARQGRYTF. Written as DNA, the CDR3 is TGTGCCAGCAGTGAAGCGAGACAGGGACGCTACACCTTC.

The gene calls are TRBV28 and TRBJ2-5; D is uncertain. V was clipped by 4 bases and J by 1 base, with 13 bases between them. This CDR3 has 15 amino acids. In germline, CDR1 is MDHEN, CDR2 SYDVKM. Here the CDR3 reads CASSSILGPQETQYF. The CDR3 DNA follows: TGTGCCAGCAGTTCGATCCTGGGCCCCCAAGAGACCCAGTACTTC.

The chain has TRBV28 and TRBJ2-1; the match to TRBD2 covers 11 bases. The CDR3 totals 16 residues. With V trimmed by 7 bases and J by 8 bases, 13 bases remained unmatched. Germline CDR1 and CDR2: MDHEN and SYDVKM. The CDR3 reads CASTNLLAGDGDEQFF. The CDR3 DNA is TGTGCCAGCACCAACCTACTAGCGGGGGACGGGGATGAGCAGTTCTTC.

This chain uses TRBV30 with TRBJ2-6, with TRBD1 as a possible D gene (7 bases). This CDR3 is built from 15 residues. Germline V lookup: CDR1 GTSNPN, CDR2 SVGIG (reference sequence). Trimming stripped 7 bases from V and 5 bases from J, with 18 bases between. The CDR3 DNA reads TGTGCCTCTCAGGGGGGCGCTTTATGGGCCAACGTCCTGACTTTC. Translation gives CASQGGALWANVLTF.

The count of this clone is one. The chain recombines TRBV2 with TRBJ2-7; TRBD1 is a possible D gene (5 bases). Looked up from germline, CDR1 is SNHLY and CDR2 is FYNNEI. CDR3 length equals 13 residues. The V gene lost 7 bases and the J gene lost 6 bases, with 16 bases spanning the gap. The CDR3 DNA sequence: TGTGCCAGCATTCTAGGACATACGGCCGAGCAGTACTTC. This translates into CASILGHTAEQYF.

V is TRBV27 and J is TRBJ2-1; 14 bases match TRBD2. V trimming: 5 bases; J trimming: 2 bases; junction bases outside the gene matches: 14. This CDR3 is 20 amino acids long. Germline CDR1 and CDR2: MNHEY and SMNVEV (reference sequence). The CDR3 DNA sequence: TGTGCCAGCAGTGTAACGACTAGCGGGAGGGCTCTGAGGGCCTACAATGAGCAGTTCTTC. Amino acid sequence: CASSVTTSGRALRAYNEQFF.

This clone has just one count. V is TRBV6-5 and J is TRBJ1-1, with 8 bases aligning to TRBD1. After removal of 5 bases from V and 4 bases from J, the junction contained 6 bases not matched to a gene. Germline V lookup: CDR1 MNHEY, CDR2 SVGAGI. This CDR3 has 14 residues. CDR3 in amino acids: CASSRQGLGTEAFF. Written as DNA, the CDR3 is TGTGCCAGCAGTCGACAGGGGTTGGGCACTGAAGCTTTCTTT.

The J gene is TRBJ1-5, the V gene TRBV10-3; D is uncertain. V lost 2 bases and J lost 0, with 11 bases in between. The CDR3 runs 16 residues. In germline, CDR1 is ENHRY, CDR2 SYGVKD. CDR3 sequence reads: CAISEGGPYSNQPQHF. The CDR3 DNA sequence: TGTGCCATCAGTGAGGGAGGCCCTTATAGCAATCAGCCCCAGCATTTT.

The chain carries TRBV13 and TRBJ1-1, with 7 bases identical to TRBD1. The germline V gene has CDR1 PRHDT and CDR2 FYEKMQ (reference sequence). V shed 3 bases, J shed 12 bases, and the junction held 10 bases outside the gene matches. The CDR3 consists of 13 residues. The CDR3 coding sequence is TGTGCCAGCAGCTTTAGCGCCCAGGGGGGTTCTTTCTTT. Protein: CASSFSAQGGSFF.

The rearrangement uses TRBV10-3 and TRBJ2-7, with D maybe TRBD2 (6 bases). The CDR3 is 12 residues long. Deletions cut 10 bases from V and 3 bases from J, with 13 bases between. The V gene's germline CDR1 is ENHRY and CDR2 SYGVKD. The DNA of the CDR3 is TGTGCCACCCTGGGGGGAAGCTACGAGCAGTACTTC. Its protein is CATLGGSYEQYF.

CDR3: CASSLGTGFEQYF. DNA of the CDR3: TGTGCCAGCAGTCTAGGGACAGGGTTCGAGCAGTACTTC. The chain employs TRBV12-3 or TRBV12-4 and TRBJ2-7; TRBD1 aligns across 9 bases. CDR3 size: 13 residues. The V segment lost 5 bases and the J segment 6 bases; nucleotides outside the gene matches: 5.

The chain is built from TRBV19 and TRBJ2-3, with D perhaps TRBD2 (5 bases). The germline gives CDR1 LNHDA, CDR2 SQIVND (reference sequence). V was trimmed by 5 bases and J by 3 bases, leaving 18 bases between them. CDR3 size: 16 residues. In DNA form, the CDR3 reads TGTGCCAGTAGTCCCCGATTTGGAGGCCGTACAGATACGCAGTATTTT. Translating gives CASSPRFGGRTDTQYF.

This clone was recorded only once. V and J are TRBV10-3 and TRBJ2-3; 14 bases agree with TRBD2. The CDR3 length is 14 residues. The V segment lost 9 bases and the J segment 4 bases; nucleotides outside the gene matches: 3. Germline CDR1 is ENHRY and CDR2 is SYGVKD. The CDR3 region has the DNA TGTGCCATTAGACTAGCGGGAGGGGCAGATACGCAGTATTTT. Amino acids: CAIRLAGGADTQYF.

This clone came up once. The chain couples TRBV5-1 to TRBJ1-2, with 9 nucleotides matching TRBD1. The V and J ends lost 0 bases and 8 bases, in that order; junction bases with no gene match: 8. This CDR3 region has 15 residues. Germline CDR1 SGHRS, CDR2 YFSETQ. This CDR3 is CASSLDGTGFYGYTF. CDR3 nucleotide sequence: TGCGCCAGCAGCTTGGACGGGACAGGGTTTTACGGCTACACCTTC.

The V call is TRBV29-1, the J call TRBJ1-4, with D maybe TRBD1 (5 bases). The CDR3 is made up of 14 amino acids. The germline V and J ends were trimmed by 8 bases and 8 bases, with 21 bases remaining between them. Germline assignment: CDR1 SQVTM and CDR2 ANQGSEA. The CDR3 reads CSFRSTGVEEKLFF. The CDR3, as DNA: TGCAGCTTCAGGTCCACAGGCGTAGAGGAAAAACTGTTTTTT.